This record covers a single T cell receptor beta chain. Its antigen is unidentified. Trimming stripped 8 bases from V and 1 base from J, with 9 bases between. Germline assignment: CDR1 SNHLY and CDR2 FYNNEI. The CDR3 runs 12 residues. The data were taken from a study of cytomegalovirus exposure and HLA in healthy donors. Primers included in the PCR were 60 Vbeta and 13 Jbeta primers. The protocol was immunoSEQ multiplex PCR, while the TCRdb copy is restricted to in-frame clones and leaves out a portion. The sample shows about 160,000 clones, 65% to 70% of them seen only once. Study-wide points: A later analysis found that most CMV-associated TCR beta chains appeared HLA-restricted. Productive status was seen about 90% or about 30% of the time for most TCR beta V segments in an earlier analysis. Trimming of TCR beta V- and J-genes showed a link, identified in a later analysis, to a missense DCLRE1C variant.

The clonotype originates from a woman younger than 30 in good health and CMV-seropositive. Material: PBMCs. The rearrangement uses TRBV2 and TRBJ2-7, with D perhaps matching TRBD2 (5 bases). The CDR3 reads CASRTQSYEQYF. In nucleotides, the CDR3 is TGTGCCAGCCGGACTCAATCCTACGAGCAGTACTTC.